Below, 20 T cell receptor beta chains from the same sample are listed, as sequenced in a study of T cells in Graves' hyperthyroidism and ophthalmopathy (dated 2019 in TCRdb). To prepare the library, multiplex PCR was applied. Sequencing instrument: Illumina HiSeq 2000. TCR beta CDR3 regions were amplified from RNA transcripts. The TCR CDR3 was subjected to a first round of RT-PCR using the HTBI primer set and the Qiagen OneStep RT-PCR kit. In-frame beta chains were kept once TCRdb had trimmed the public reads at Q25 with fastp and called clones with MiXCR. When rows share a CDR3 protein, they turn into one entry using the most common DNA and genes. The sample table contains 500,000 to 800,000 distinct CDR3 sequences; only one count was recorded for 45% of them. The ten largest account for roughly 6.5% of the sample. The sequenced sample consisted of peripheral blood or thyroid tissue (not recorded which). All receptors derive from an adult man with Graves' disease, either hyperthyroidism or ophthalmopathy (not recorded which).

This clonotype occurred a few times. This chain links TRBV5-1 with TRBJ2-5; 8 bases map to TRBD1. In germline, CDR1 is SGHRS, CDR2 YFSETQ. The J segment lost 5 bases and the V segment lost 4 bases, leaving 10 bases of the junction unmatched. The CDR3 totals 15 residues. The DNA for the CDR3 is TGCGCCAGCAGCCCCTCGGGACAGGTTGTTGAGACCCAGTACTTC. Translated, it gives CASSPSGQVVETQYF.

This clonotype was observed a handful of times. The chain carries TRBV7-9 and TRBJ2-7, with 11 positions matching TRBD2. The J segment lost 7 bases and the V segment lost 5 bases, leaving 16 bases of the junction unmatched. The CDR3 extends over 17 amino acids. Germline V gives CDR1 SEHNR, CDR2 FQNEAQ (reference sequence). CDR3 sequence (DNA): TGTGCCAGCAGCCCCGACACACTAGCGGGGGACCTACGAGAGCAGTACTTC. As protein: CASSPDTLAGDLREQYF.

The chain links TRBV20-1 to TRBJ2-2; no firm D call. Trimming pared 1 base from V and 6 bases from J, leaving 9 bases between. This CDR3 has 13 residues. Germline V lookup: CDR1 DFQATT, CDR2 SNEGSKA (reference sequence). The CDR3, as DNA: TGCAGTGCTAGAGGGGTCAGTTCCGGGGAGCTGTTTTTT. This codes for CSARGVSSGELFF.

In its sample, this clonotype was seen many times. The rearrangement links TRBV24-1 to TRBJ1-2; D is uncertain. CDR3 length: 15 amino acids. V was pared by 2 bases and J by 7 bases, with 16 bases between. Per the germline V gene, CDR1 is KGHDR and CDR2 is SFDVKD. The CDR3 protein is CATSDSRRGAAGYTF. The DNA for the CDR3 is TGTGCCACCAGTGATTCAAGACGGGGAGCTGCTGGCTACACCTTC.

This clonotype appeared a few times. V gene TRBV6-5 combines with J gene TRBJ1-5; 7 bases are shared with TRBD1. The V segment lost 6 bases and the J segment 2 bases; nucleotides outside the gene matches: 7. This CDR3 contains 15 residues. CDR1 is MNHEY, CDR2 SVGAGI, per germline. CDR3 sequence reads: CASRMGQYGNQPQHF. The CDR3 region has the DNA TGTGCCAGCAGGATGGGACAGTACGGCAATCAGCCCCAGCATTTT.

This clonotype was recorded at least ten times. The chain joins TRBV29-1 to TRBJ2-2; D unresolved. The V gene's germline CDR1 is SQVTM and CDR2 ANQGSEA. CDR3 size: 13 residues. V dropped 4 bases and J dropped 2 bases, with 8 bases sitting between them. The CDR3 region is CSVVPLNTGELFF. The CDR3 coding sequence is TGCAGCGTTGTTCCCCTAAACACCGGGGAGCTGTTTTTT.

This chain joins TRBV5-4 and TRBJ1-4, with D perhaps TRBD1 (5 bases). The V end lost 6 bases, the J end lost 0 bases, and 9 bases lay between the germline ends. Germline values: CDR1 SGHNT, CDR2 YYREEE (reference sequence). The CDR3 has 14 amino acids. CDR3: CASTDSATNEKLFF. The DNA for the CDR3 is TGTGCCAGCACCGACAGTGCAACTAATGAAAAACTGTTTTTT.

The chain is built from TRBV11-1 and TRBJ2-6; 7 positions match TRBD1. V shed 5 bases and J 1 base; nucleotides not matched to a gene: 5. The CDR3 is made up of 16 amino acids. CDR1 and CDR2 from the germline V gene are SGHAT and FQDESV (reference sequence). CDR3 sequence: CASSSGQASGANVLTF. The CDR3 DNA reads TGTGCCAGCAGCAGTGGACAGGCGTCTGGGGCCAACGTCCTGACTTTC.

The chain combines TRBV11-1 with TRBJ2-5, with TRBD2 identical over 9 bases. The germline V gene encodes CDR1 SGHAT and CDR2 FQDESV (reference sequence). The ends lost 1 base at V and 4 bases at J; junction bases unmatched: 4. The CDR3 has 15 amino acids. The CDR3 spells CASSLGAGGAETQYF. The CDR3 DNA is TGTGCCAGCAGCTTAGGAGCGGGAGGAGCAGAGACCCAGTACTTC.

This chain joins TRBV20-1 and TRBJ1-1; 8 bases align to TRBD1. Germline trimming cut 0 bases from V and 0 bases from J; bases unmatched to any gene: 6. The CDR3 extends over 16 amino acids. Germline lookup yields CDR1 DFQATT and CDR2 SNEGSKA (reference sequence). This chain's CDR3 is CSARDGGQGVNTEAFF. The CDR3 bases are TGCAGTGCTAGAGATGGTGGACAGGGAGTGAACACTGAAGCTTTCTTT.

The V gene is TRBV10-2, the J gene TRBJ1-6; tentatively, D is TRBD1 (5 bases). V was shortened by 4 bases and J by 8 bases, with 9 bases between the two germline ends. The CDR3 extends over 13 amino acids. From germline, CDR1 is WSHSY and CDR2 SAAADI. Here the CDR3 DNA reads TGCGCCAGCAGTGTGGGACTACATTCACCCCTCCACTTT. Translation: CASSVGLHSPLHF.

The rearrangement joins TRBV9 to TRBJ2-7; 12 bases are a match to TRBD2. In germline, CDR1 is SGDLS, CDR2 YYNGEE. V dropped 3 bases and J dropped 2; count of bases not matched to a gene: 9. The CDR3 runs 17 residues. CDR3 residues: CASSEEGLAGLAYEQYF. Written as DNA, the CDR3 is TGTGCCAGCAGCGAGGAGGGACTAGCGGGCTTGGCCTACGAGCAGTACTTC. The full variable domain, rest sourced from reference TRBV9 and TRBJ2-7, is DSGVTQTPKHLITATGQRVTLRCSPRSGDLSVYWYQQSLDQGLQFLIQYYNGEERAKGNILERFSAQQFPDLHSELNLSSLELGDSALYFCASSEEGLAGLAYEQYFGPGTRLTVT.

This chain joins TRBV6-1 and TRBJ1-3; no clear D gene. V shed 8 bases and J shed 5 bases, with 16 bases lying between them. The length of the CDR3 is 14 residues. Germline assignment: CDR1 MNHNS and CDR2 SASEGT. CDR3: CASQFGRNRNTIYF. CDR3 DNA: TGTGCCAGCCAATTCGGGAGAAATCGAAACACCATATATTTT.

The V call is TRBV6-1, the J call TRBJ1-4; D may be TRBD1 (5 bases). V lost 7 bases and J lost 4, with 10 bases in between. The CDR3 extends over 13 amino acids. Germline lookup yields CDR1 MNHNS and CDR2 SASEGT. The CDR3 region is CASTGTNNEKLFF. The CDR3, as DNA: TGTGCCAGCACGGGGACGAATAATGAAAAACTGTTTTTT.

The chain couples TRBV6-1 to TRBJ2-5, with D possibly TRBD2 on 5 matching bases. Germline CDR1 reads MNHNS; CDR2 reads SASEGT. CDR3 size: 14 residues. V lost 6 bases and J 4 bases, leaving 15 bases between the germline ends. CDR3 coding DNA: TGTGCCAGCAGCCCTACTACTAGACGAGAGACCCAGTACTTC. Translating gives CASSPTTRRETQYF.

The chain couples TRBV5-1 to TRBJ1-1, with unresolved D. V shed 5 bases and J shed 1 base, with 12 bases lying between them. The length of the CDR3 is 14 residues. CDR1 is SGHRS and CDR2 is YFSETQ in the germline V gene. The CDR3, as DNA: TGCGCCAGCAGTCTACCTGGGAAGAACACTGAAGCTTTCTTT. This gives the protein CASSLPGKNTEAFF.

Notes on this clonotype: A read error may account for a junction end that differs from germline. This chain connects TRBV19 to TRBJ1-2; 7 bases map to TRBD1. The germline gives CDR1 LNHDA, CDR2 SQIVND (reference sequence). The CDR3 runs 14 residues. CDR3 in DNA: TGTACCAGTAGGAGACAGGGTTATAACTATGGCTACACCTTC. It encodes CTSRRQGYNYGYTF.

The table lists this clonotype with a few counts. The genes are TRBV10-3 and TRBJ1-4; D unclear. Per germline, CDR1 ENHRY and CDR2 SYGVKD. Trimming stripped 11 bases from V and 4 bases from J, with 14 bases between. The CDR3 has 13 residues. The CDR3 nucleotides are TGTGCCTCGGGTTCCATGAATAATGAAAAACTGTTTTTT. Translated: CASGSMNNEKLFF.

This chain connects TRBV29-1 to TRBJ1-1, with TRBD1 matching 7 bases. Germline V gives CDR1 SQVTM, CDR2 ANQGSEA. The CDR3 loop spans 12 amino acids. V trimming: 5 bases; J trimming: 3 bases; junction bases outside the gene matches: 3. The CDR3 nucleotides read TGCAGCGTTCGACAGGGCTACACTGAAGCTTTCTTT. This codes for CSVRQGYTEAFF. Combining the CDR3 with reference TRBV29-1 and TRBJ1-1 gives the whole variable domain SAVISQKPSRDICQRGTSLTIQCQVDSQVTMMFWYRQQPGQSLTLIATANQGSEATYESGFVIDKFPISRPNLTFSTLTVSNMSPEDSSIYLCSVRQGYTEAFFGQGTRLTVV.

The CDR3 spells CASSAPGSYEQYF. In DNA, the CDR3 is TGTGCCAGCAGCGCCCCAGGGAGCTACGAGCAGTACTTC. This rearrangement joins TRBV7-6 to TRBJ2-7; D tentatively reads TRBD1 or TRBD2 (5 bases each). The CDR3 is 13 amino acids. V was cut by 5 bases and J by 3 bases, with 11 bases left in between. Germline V lookup: CDR1 SGHVS, CDR2 FNYEAQ.